The 14 T cell receptor beta chains listed next were all sequenced from one sample in a study of blood T cell repertoires in COVID-19. TCRdb's copy holds only in-frame clones and misses some; the assay was immunoSEQ multiplex PCR. The sample gives 250,000 to 350,000 clones, more than 75% of which show up once; about 1.6% is in the top ten. Sequencing was performed on peripheral blood. The receptor set was obtained from a woman between 45 and 60 years old with acute or convalescent COVID-19.

CDR3: CASTRLDSNQPQHF. CDR3 in DNA: TGTGCCAGTACAAGGCTAGATAGCAATCAGCCCCAGCATTTT. The V call is TRBV6-6, the J call TRBJ1-5; D not certain. The germline V and J ends were trimmed by 9 bases and 0 bases, with 12 bases remaining between them. The V gene's germline CDR1 is MNHNY and CDR2 SVGAGI (reference sequence). The CDR3 consists of 14 residues.

The chain recombines TRBV24-1 with TRBJ2-3, with 8 bases fitting TRBD1. The CDR3 covers 16 residues. V lost 9 bases and J lost 6; bases outside the gene matches: 16. Looked up from germline, CDR1 is KGHDR and CDR2 is SFDVKD. CDR3 loop: CATEDSTGAPIDTQYF. In DNA, the CDR3 is TGTGCCACCGAGGATTCGACAGGGGCTCCCATCGATACGCAGTATTTT.

The chain combines TRBV7-2 with TRBJ2-1, with D unclear. V was pared by 3 bases and J by 1 base, with 4 bases between. The CDR3 runs 13 residues. Germline CDR1 and CDR2: SGHTA and FQGNSA. The CDR3 here is CASSLRSYNEQFF. The CDR3 DNA sequence: TGTGCCAGCAGCTTGAGATCCTACAATGAGCAGTTCTTC.

The V and J genes are TRBV19 and TRBJ2-3, with TRBD2 as a possible D gene (5 bases). This CDR3 comprises 15 residues. The V end was cut by 3 bases, the J end by 2 bases, with 12 bases between. CDR1 is LNHDA, CDR2 SQIVND, per germline (reference sequence). This CDR3 reads CASSMDSENTDTQYF. In DNA, the CDR3 is TGTGCCAGTAGTATGGACTCGGAGAACACAGATACGCAGTATTTT.

This clone is a singleton in its sample. Other DNA sequences in this sample translate to the same CDR3. The V call is TRBV5-1, the J call TRBJ1-1; weak D call: TRBD1 (6 bases). CDR3 length: 11 amino acids. V lost 0 bases, J lost 11 bases, and 8 bases lay in between. CDR1 is SGHRS and CDR2 is YFSETQ in the germline V gene. CDR3 nucleotide sequence: TGCGCCAGCAGCTTGGGACAGGAGGCTTTCTTT. It specifies CASSLGQEAFF.

The V call is TRBV23-1, the J call TRBJ1-1; D may be TRBD1 (6 bases). TRBV23-1 is recorded as an ORF, its role being uncertain. This CDR3 is 19 amino acids long. Trimming pared 6 bases from V and 5 bases from J, leaving 31 bases between. The CDR3 spells CASSPPRTAGHHRSTEAFF. CDR3 sequence (DNA): TGCGCCAGCAGCCCCCCGCGGACAGCGGGGCATCACAGGAGTACTGAAGCTTTCTTT.

This clone was detected a few times. The gene calls are TRBV28 and TRBJ1-5, with a weak D call TRBD1 (6 bases). The ends were cut back, 2 bases at V and 11 bases at J, with 10 bases in the middle. Looked up from germline, CDR1 is MDHEN and CDR2 is SYDVKM. The CDR3 sequence is 12 residues long. CDR3 sequence reads: CASSLKGVSQHF. The CDR3 DNA reads TGTGCCAGCAGTTTAAAGGGGGTCTCCCAGCATTTT.

The genes are TRBV5-1 and TRBJ2-7; a possible D gene is TRBD1 (6 bases). CDR1 and CDR2 (germline): SGHRS, YFSETQ. The CDR3 spans 14 residues. With 2 bases removed from V and 6 bases from J, the gap between germline ends came to 15 bases. The CDR3 nucleotides read TGCGCCAGCAGCTTCGGACAGTTCTCTAGCGAGCAGTACTTC. Its translation: CASSFGQFSSEQYF.

This clone has more than one count but fewer than ten. V is TRBV24-1 and J is TRBJ2-2; 7 bases are a match to TRBD1. CDR3 length: 14 residues. Trimming removed 9 bases from V and 4 bases from J; junction bases left unmatched: 7. Per germline, CDR1 KGHDR and CDR2 SFDVKD. This chain's CDR3 is CATGWTGGTGELFF. CDR3 coding DNA: TGTGCCACCGGATGGACAGGAGGCACCGGGGAGCTGTTTTTT.

The chain links TRBV6-8 to TRBJ1-5, with D possibly being TRBD1 (6 bases). From germline, CDR1 is MNHGY and CDR2 SAAAGT. The CDR3 length is 17 residues. With 7 bases removed from V and 0 bases from J, the gap between germline ends came to 19 bases. This chain's CDR3 is CASNKRGTVYSNQPQHF. DNA of the CDR3: TGTGCCAGCAACAAGAGGGGGACGGTGTATAGCAATCAGCCCCAGCATTTT.

The V gene is TRBV7-2, the J gene TRBJ2-2; D is uncertain. Germline V gene sequence: CDR1 SGHTA, CDR2 FQGNSA. The germline V and J ends were trimmed by 10 bases and 3 bases, with 9 bases remaining between them. CDR3 length: 12 amino acids. The CDR3 loop is CATPPYTGELFF. Here the CDR3 DNA reads TGTGCCACCCCCCCCTACACCGGGGAGCTGTTTTTT. Based on the CDR3 plus reference TRBV7-2 and TRBJ2-2, the full variable domain is GAGVSQSPSNKVTEKGKDVELRCDPISGHTALYWYRQSLGQGLEFLIYFQGNSAPDKSGLPSDRFSAERTGGSVSTLTIQRTQQEDSAVYLCATPPYTGELFFGEGSRLTVL.

In DNA form, the CDR3 reads TGTGCCAGCAGTTTAGGGCGAGGGGGTACGCAGTATTTT. Its translation: CASSLGRGGTQYF. V gene TRBV6-2 or TRBV6-3 combines with J gene TRBJ2-3; D is possibly TRBD1 (6 bases). Looked up from germline, CDR1 is MNHEY and CDR2 is SVGEGT. The CDR3 extends over 13 amino acids. V was cut by 4 bases and J by 8 bases, with 13 bases left in between.

As for this clone: An end of the junction does not agree with germline; a read error may underlie this. This chain uses TRBV19 with TRBJ1-2, with D tentatively TRBD1 (6 bases). This CDR3 comprises 14 residues. Germline V CDR1 and CDR2: LNHDA, SQIVND (reference sequence). The CDR3 nucleotides read TGTGCCAGTAGTGGGACACCCACTAACTATGACTACACCTTC. Translated: CASSGTPTNYDYTF.

V gene TRBV11-2 combines with J gene TRBJ1-3; D unresolved. Between the trimmed V and J ends, which lost 1 base and 1 base, there was a span of 17 bases. The length of the CDR3 is 18 residues. Per germline, CDR1 SGHAT and CDR2 FQNNGV. CDR3 sequence (DNA): TGTGCCAGCAGCTTAGGAAGTTCCCGGGAGCGGTCTGGAAACACCATATATTTT. Translation: CASSLGSSRERSGNTIYF.